What follows are 32 T cell receptor beta chains derived from one specimen sequenced in a study of OX40 agonist ivuxolimab in advanced cancers. Libraries were prepared by immunoSEQ multiplex PCR; TCRdb keeps only in-frame clonotypes and omits some of them. The profile shows under 150,000 clones, just over 90% of them singletons. The sample here was CD4+ or CD8+ T cells sorted from blood, taken in a trial of the OX40 agonist ivuxolimab. These receptors were taken from an adult with an advanced solid tumor such as melanoma, head and neck, liver or kidney cancer.

This sequence joins TRBV28 and TRBJ1-5; no clear D. The CDR3 is made up of 13 amino acids. Germline V gene sequence: CDR1 MDHEN, CDR2 SYDVKM. The V gene lost 7 bases and the J gene lost 0 bases, with 7 bases spanning the gap. For the CDR3, the DNA is TGTGCCAGCAAGGAATATAGCAATCAGCCCCAGCATTTT. Protein sequence: CASKEYSNQPQHF. Complete variable domain (other parts from reference TRBV28 and TRBJ1-5): DVKVTQSSRYLVKRTGEKVFLECVQDMDHENMFWYRQDPGLGLRLIYFSYDVKMKEKGDIPEGYSVSREKKERFSLILESASTNQTSMYLCASKEYSNQPQHFGDGTRLSIL.

The chain links TRBV9 to TRBJ2-6; unclear D gene. The CDR3 runs 14 residues. The germline V gene encodes CDR1 SGDLS and CDR2 YYNGEE. V was pared by 0 bases and J by 3 bases, with 4 bases between. The CDR3 spells CASSVVVGANVLTF. In DNA form, the CDR3 reads TGTGCCAGCAGCGTAGTAGTTGGGGCCAACGTCCTGACTTTC. Complete variable domain (other parts from reference TRBV9 and TRBJ2-6): DSGVTQTPKHLITATGQRVTLRCSPRSGDLSVYWYQQSLDQGLQFLIQYYNGEERAKGNILERFSAQQFPDLHSELNLSSLELGDSALYFCASSVVVGANVLTFGAGSRLTVL.

CDR3 residues: CASSLSRGTLNTEAFF. For the CDR3, the DNA is TGTGCCAGCAGTTTATCCCGTGGGACATTGAACACTGAAGCTTTCTTT. The chain couples TRBV27 to TRBJ1-1; D is possibly TRBD1 (6 bases). Looked up from germline, CDR1 is MNHEY and CDR2 is SMNVEV (reference sequence). V was trimmed by 0 bases and J by 0 bases, leaving 11 bases between them. CDR3 length equals 16 residues.

The chain combines TRBV7-3 with TRBJ2-7; 7 bases agree with TRBD2. Germline values: CDR1 SGHTA, CDR2 FQGTGA. J gave up 1 base and V 6 bases, and 3 bases lay outside the gene matches. This CDR3 is 13 amino acids long. CDR3 DNA: TGTGCCAGCAGTCGGGACTATTCCTACGAGCAGTACTTC. This gives the protein CASSRDYSYEQYF.

This chain uses TRBV28 with TRBJ1-4; TRBD1 matches at 9 bases. The CDR3 is made up of 14 amino acids. Germline CDR1 is MDHEN and CDR2 is SYDVKM. With V trimmed by 3 bases and J by 11 bases, 7 bases remained unmatched. CDR3 sequence: CASSLSGQGDKLFF. CDR3 nucleotides: TGTGCCAGCAGTTTGTCGGGACAGGGCGACAAACTGTTTTTT.

The gene calls are TRBV7-9 and TRBJ2-7, with 7 bases identical to TRBD2. The CDR3 contains 14 residues. Germline lookup yields CDR1 SEHNR and CDR2 FQNEAQ (reference sequence). V gave up 5 bases and J gave up 4 bases; unmatched junction bases: 8. Here the CDR3 reads CASSAPRESYEQYF. The DNA of the CDR3 is TGTGCCAGCAGCGCCCCGCGGGAGTCTTACGAGCAGTACTTC.

This chain links TRBV18 with TRBJ1-4; D unresolved. CDR3 size: 14 residues. V dropped 6 bases and J dropped 6 bases, with 14 bases sitting between them. Per the germline V gene, CDR1 is KGHSH and CDR2 is LQKENI. CDR3 DNA sequence: TGTGCCAGCTCGACCCAGGTGACCGATGAAAAACTGTTTTTT. This gives the protein CASSTQVTDEKLFF.

J is TRBJ1-1 and V is TRBV28, with D unclear. The length of the CDR3 is 14 residues. V was shortened by 7 bases and J by 6 bases, with 18 bases between the two germline ends. CDR1 is MDHEN and CDR2 is SYDVKM in the germline V gene. The CDR3 DNA follows: TGTGCCAGCACCCCCGGAGGGTCAGGTTCTGAAGCTTTCTTT. It specifies CASTPGGSGSEAFF. The complete variable domain, with remaining parts taken from reference TRBV28 and TRBJ1-1, reads DVKVTQSSRYLVKRTGEKVFLECVQDMDHENMFWYRQDPGLGLRLIYFSYDVKMKEKGDIPEGYSVSREKKERFSLILESASTNQTSMYLCASTPGGSGSEAFFGQGTRLTVV.

The chain carries TRBV10-3 and TRBJ1-2; tentatively, D is TRBD1 (6 bases). Trimming cost V 3 bases and J 6 bases, with 11 bases left between them. Germline lookup yields CDR1 ENHRY and CDR2 SYGVKD. The length of the CDR3 is 13 residues. This CDR3 is CAISELSGDGYTF. The CDR3 coding sequence is TGTGCCATCAGTGAATTATCAGGGGATGGCTACACCTTC.

Note on this clone: At one boundary the junction diverges from the germline segment, which might be a read error. This chain connects TRBV27 to TRBJ1-5; 7 bases are a match to TRBD1. The length of the CDR3 is 17 residues. Germline assignment: CDR1 MNHEY and CDR2 SMNVEV (reference sequence). CDR3 sequence (DNA): TGTGCCAGCAGTTCATATTCGCCACTCACAGGGGAGAGTTTTATTTTTTTT. It yields the protein CASSSYSPLTGESFIFF.

The rearrangement links TRBV11-2 to TRBJ1-1; D gene ambiguous. The ends were cut back, 5 bases at V and 4 bases at J, with 11 bases in the middle. This CDR3 spans 13 amino acids. Germline V gives CDR1 SGHAT, CDR2 FQNNGV. CDR3 residues: CASSLPLSTEAFF. Here the CDR3 DNA reads TGTGCCAGCAGCCTCCCCCTTTCCACTGAAGCTTTCTTT.

This clone was recorded once. The chain recombines TRBV6-5 with TRBJ2-5; D uncertain. Trimming stripped 5 bases from V and 4 bases from J, with 8 bases between. The germline gives CDR1 MNHEY, CDR2 SVGAGI. The CDR3 sequence is 12 residues long. The DNA of the CDR3 is TGTGCCAGCAGTCCGAATTCAGAGACCCAGTACTTC. This codes for CASSPNSETQYF.

The V gene is TRBV4-1, the J gene TRBJ2-4, with D uncertain. V lost 1 base to trimming and J lost 0 bases, with 10 bases between them. The CDR3 runs to 16 residues. The germline CDR1 and CDR2 sequences are MGHRA and YSYEKL. The CDR3 is CASSQAGSPAKNIQYF. In DNA, the CDR3 is TGCGCCAGCAGCCAAGCTGGGTCCCCAGCCAAAAACATTCAGTACTTC.

The CDR3 sequence is CASSMSGLAGIEQYF. For the CDR3, the DNA is TGTGCCAGTAGTATGTCAGGACTAGCGGGAATCGAGCAGTACTTC. The gene calls are TRBV19 and TRBJ2-7, with 12 bases fitting TRBD2. The CDR3 is 15 amino acids. Germline assignment: CDR1 LNHDA and CDR2 SQIVND (reference sequence). V dropped 3 bases and J dropped 6; count of bases not matched to a gene: 6.

The chain has TRBV18 and TRBJ2-1, with 10 bases fitting TRBD2. Unmatched junction bases numbered 9, after V lost 3 bases and J lost 7 bases. Germline CDR1 reads KGHSH; CDR2 reads LQKENI. There are 16 residues in the CDR3. In DNA, the CDR3 is TGTGCCAGCTCACCGGGAGCGGGAGGGCCGGGTAATGAGCAGTTCTTC. Its protein is CASSPGAGGPGNEQFF.

V is TRBV18 and J is TRBJ2-4; D unclear. This CDR3 comprises 13 residues. Germline CDR1 KGHSH, CDR2 LQKENI. V was pared by 3 bases and J by 9 bases, with 12 bases between. The CDR3 is CASSPGGLGIQYF. DNA for the CDR3: TGTGCCAGCTCACCGGGTGGGTTGGGCATTCAGTACTTC.

The V gene is TRBV19, the J gene TRBJ1-4; the D gene is possibly TRBD1 (5 bases). CDR3 length equals 15 residues. Germline lookup yields CDR1 LNHDA and CDR2 SQIVND (reference sequence). The V gene lost 4 bases and the J gene lost 8 bases, with 17 bases spanning the gap. DNA of the CDR3: TGTGCCAGTAGTACCCCCTCCAGGGCTCGAGAAAAACTGTTTTTT. Translation gives CASSTPSRAREKLFF.

The rearrangement joins TRBV19 to TRBJ1-5; no firm D call. This CDR3 comprises 16 residues. Germline lookup yields CDR1 LNHDA and CDR2 SQIVND (reference sequence). Trimming took 7 bases from V and 1 from J, leaving 17 bases between them. CDR3 nucleotide sequence: TGTGCCAGTACCCCCAGTTCTTTGGGGAGCAATCAGCCCCAGCATTTT. It specifies CASTPSSLGSNQPQHF.

This chain links TRBV19 with TRBJ2-1, with 7 bases matching TRBD2. V lost 6 bases and J lost 2; bases outside the gene matches: 4. Per the germline V gene, CDR1 is LNHDA and CDR2 is SQIVND (reference sequence). The CDR3 loop spans 14 amino acids. This CDR3 reads CASRAGPAYNEQFF. CDR3 coding DNA: TGTGCCAGTAGAGCGGGACCGGCCTACAATGAGCAGTTCTTC.

This chain joins TRBV6-5 and TRBJ1-5, with 8 bases matching TRBD1. The germline V gene has CDR1 MNHEY and CDR2 SVGAGI. Losses at the gene ends were 5 bases for V and 2 bases for J; bases not matched to a gene: 5. The CDR3 contains 15 residues. CDR3 in amino acids: CASSPTDRGNQPQHF. CDR3 DNA: TGTGCCAGCAGTCCCACGGACAGGGGCAATCAGCCCCAGCATTTT.

The sample holds one count of this clone. J is TRBJ2-7 and V is TRBV28; D possibly uses TRBD1 or TRBD2 (5 bases each). The length of the CDR3 is 15 residues. V lost 5 bases, J lost 2 bases, and 16 bases lay in between. Germline V gene sequence: CDR1 MDHEN, CDR2 SYDVKM. CDR3 in amino acids: CASSPSGTYTYEQYF. CDR3 sequence (DNA): TGTGCCAGCAGTCCCTCCGGGACCTATACCTACGAGCAGTACTTC.

The V gene is TRBV11-1, the J gene TRBJ1-1; possibly TRBD1 for D (5 bases). This CDR3 is built from 15 residues. Germline V gene data show CDR1 as SGHAT and CDR2 as FQDESV (reference sequence). With 0 bases removed from V and 6 bases from J, the gap between germline ends came to 14 bases. CDR3 nucleotide sequence: TGTGCCAGCAGCTTAGCGCAAGGGGCCAGAGCTGAAGCTTTCTTT. It specifies CASSLAQGARAEAFF.

The chain employs TRBV7-2 and TRBJ2-7; D remains ambiguous. Germline CDR1 SGHTA, CDR2 FQGNSA. The length of the CDR3 is 13 residues. Trimming stripped 0 bases from V and 7 bases from J, with 10 bases between. The CDR3 sequence: CASSLAVRGEQYF. Written as DNA, the CDR3 is TGTGCCAGCAGCTTAGCGGTTCGTGGGGAGCAGTACTTC.

The chain carries TRBV4-1 and TRBJ2-1; D is uncertain. The CDR3 covers 14 residues. Germline V CDR1 and CDR2: MGHRA, YSYEKL. Deletions cut 4 bases from V and 0 bases from J, with 7 bases between. The CDR3 region has the DNA TGCGCCAGCAGCCCACCCGGCTCCTACAATGAGCAGTTCTTC. This translates into CASSPPGSYNEQFF.

This chain joins TRBV29-1 and TRBJ2-7; TRBD2 might be the D (5 bases). CDR1 and CDR2 (germline): SQVTM, ANQGSEA. The CDR3 totals 12 residues. Trimming shortened V by 4 bases and J by 5 bases, and 12 bases separated the two germline ends. In nucleotides, the CDR3 is TGCAGCGTTGGCCGGGGTGACGACGAGCAGTACTTC. Translation: CSVGRGDDEQYF.

The chain joins TRBV2 to TRBJ2-7, with 7 bases fitting TRBD2. There are 14 residues in the CDR3. Trimming cost V 10 bases and J 0 bases; bases outside gene matches: 9. CDR1 and CDR2 from the germline V gene are SNHLY and FYNNEI. The DNA of the CDR3 is TGTGCCACCAAAACCGGGACTACCTCCTACGAGCAGTACTTC. Amino acid sequence: CATKTGTTSYEQYF.

The chain recombines TRBV12-5 with TRBJ2-3; 8 positions agree with TRBD2. Unmatched junction bases numbered 6, after V lost 7 bases and J lost 3 bases. This CDR3 has 14 residues. Germline V gene sequence: CDR1 LGHNT, CDR2 FRNRAP. In DNA form, the CDR3 reads TGTGCTAGTGCCTCGGGGGGGCTAACAGATACGCAGTATTTT. This gives the protein CASASGGLTDTQYF.

The chain links TRBV20-1 to TRBJ1-1, with D hard to call. The CDR3 is 11 amino acids. Germline values: CDR1 DFQATT, CDR2 SNEGSKA (reference sequence). Trimming left V 2 bases short and J 3 bases short, with 4 bases between. CDR3 sequence (DNA): TGCAGTGCTAGAATCCACACTGAAGCTTTCTTT. Translating it yields CSARIHTEAFF.

The genes are TRBV10-3 and TRBJ2-7; 9 bases line up with TRBD1. This CDR3 spans 16 amino acids. The V gene end was trimmed by 7 bases and the J gene end by 0 bases; junction bases not matched to a gene: 10. Germline V gene lookup returns CDR1 ENHRY and CDR2 SYGVKD. The DNA for the CDR3 is TGTGCCATCATACTTCCGGGACAGGGTGACTCCTACGAGCAGTACTTC. Protein sequence: CAIILPGQGDSYEQYF.

V and J are TRBV19 and TRBJ2-6; no definite D call. With 5 bases removed from V and 0 bases from J, the gap between germline ends came to 8 bases. Germline V lookup: CDR1 LNHDA, CDR2 SQIVND (reference sequence). The CDR3 is 15 residues long. CDR3 nucleotide sequence: TGTGCCAGTAGTTCACAGTCCTCTGGGGCCAACGTCCTGACTTTC. Its translation: CASSSQSSGANVLTF.

The chain uses TRBV5-6 and TRBJ1-5, with 9 nucleotides matching TRBD1. V was pared by 0 bases and J by 0 bases, with 1 base of the junction left unmatched. The germline V gene has CDR1 SGHDT and CDR2 YYEEEE. CDR3 length: 16 residues. The CDR3 region has the DNA TGTGCCAGCAGCTTGGGGACAGGGGATAGCAATCAGCCCCAGCATTTT. Its translation: CASSLGTGDSNQPQHF.

The chain links TRBV5-5 to TRBJ2-7; 7 positions match TRBD2. This CDR3 contains 12 residues. V dropped 6 bases and J dropped 3; count of bases not matched to a gene: 3. Germline V CDR1 and CDR2: SGHKS, YYEKEE (reference sequence). The CDR3 spells CASTRDYYEQYF. CDR3 in DNA: TGTGCCAGCACCCGGGACTACTACGAGCAGTACTTC.